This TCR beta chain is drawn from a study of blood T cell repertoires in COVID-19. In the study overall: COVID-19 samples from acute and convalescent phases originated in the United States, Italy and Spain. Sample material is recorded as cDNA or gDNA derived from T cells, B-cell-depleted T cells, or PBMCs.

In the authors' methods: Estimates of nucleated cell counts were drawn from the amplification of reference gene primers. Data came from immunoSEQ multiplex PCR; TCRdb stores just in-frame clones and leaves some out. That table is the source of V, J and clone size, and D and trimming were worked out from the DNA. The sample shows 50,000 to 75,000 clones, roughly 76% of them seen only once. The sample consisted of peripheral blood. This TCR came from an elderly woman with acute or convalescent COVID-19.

In DNA, the CDR3 is TGTGCCAGCTCGCCGACAGGGGAGGCTGGAAACACCATATATTTT. Its protein is CASSPTGEAGNTIYF. This chain joins TRBV18 and TRBJ1-3, with 8 bases that match TRBD1. Per germline, CDR1 KGHSH and CDR2 LQKENI. This CDR3 comprises 15 residues. V lost 6 bases and J lost 2; bases outside the gene matches: 6.